This TCR beta chain was sequenced for a study of T cell changes during pregnancy in multiple sclerosis. Regarding this clone: The sample contains more than one DNA sequence encoding this CDR3.

Trimming shortened V by 6 bases and J by 4 bases, and 6 bases separated the two germline ends. The CDR3 loop spans 11 amino acids. CDR1 LNHDA and CDR2 SQIVND come from the germline V gene (reference sequence). Assay: immunoSEQ multiplex PCR; the TCRdb copy retains only in-frame clones and omits some. Of tens of thousands of clones listed, 75% to 95% are singletons. The chain employs TRBV19 and TRBJ1-1; D perhaps matches TRBD1 (6 bases). This TCR derives from a female donor with multiple sclerosis, enrolled in a pregnancy study. This specimen consisted of CD8+ T cells from peripheral blood mononuclear cells, obtained before pregnancy. This CDR3 is CASRQGTEAFF. CDR3 coding DNA: TGTGCCAGTAGACAGGGCACTGAAGCTTTCTTT.